Included here is one T cell receptor beta chain sequence, with context. The antigen is undetermined. This record comes from a study of cytomegalovirus exposure and HLA in healthy donors. Study outcomes and limitations: Likely technical artifact: a cluster of highly shared sequence variants. A few chains linked to CMV were shown in vitro to be specific for CMV antigens.

V was trimmed by 7 bases and J by 3 bases, leaving 10 bases between them. Germline lookup yields CDR1 MNHNS and CDR2 SASEGT. The CDR3 totals 13 residues. Primers for the PCR totalled 60 Vbeta and 13 Jbeta. Clones were read by immunoSEQ multiplex PCR, and TCRdb kept only the in-frame ones, dropping some. Of 150,000 to 200,000 clones listed, roughly four fifths were seen once; the top ten hold 1.5% to 2%. This TCR was recovered from a young woman in good health and CMV-seronegative. This chain joins TRBV6-1 and TRBJ1-5, with D possibly TRBD1 on 6 matching bases. The sample was PBMCs. In nucleotides, the CDR3 is TGTGCCAGCAAAACAGGGTTCAATCAGCCCCAGCATTTT. Protein product: CASKTGFNQPQHF.